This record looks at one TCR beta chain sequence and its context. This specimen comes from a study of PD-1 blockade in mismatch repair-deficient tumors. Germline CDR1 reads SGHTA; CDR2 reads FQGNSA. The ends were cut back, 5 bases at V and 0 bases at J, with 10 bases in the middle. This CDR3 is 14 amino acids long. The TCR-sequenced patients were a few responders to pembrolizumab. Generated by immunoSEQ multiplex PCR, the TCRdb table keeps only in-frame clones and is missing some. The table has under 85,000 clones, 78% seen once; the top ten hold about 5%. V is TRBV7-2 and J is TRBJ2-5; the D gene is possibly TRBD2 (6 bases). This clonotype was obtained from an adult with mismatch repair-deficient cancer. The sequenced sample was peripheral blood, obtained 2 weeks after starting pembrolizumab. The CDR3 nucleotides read TGTGCCAGCAGCGGCGGGATGTACCAAGAGACCCAGTACTTC. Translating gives CASSGGMYQETQYF.